This T cell receptor (beta chain) was captured in a study of blood T cells in healthy people across ages. It was with a sample-barcoded 5' primer and a J-beta primer mix that a second PCR of roughly 7 to 12 cycles was run. Each CDR3 protein gets one entry after TCRdb re-called the 5' RACE reads with MiXCR. The data show fewer than 2 million distinct CDR3 sequences, 39% seen once. Material: blood. The clonotype originates from a human donor in good health.

The CDR3 DNA reads as TGCGCCAGCAGCGCGGGACAGCCAACCTACGGGCAGTACTTC. It translates to CASSAGQPTYGQYF. This chain uses TRBV5-1 with TRBJ2-5; D possibly corresponds to TRBD1 (7 bases). Trimming removed 4 bases at V and 11 bases at J, with 21 bases between. The CDR3 is made up of 14 amino acids. Looked up from germline, CDR1 is SGHRS and CDR2 is YFSETQ.